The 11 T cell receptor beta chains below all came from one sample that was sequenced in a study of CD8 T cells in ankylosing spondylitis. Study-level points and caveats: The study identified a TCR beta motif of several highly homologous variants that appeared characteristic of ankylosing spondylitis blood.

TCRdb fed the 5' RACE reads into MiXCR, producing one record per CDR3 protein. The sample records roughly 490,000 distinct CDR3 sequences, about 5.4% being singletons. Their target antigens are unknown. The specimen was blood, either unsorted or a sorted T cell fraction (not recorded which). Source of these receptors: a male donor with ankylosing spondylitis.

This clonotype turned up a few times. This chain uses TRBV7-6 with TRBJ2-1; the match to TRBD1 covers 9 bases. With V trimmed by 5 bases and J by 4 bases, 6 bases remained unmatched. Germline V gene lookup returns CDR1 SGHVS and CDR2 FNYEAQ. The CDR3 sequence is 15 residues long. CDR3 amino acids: CASSVTGGAYNEQFF. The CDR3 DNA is TGTGCCAGCAGCGTAACAGGGGGCGCGTACAATGAGCAGTTCTTC.

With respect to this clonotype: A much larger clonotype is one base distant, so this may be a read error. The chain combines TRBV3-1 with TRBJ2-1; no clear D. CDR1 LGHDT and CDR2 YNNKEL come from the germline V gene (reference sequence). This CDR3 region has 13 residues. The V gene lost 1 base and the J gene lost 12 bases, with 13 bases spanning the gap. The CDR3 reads CASSQGGRVLQFF. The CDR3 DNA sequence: TGTGCCAGCAGCCAAGGGGGTAGGGTTCTGCAGTTCTTC.

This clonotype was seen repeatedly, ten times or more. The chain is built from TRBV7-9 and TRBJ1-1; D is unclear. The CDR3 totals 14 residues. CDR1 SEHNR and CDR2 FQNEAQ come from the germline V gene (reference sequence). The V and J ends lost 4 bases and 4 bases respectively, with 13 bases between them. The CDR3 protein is CASSSGIDGTEAFF. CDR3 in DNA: TGTGCCAGCAGCTCTGGTATAGATGGCACTGAAGCTTTCTTT.

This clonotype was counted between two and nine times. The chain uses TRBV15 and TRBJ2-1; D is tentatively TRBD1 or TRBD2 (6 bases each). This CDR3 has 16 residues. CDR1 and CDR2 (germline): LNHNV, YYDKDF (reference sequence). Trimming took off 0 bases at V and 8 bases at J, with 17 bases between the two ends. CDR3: CATSRDDRRDSDEQFF. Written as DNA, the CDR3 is TGTGCCACCAGCAGAGATGACAGGAGGGACTCCGATGAGCAGTTCTTC.

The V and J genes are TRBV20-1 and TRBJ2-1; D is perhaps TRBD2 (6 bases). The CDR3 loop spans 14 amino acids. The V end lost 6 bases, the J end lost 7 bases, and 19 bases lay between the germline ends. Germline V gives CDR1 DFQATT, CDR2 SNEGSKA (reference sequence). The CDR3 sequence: CSALSGNRRNEQFF. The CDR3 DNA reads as TGCAGTGCCCTTAGCGGAAATCGAAGAAATGAGCAGTTCTTC.

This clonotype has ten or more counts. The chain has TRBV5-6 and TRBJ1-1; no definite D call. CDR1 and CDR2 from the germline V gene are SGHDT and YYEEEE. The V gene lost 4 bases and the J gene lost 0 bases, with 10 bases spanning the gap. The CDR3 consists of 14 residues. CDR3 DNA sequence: TGTGCCAGCAGCACCCCTACAGTGAACACTGAAGCTTTCTTT. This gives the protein CASSTPTVNTEAFF. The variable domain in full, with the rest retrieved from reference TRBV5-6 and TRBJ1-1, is DAGVTQSPTHLIKTRGQQVTLRCSPKSGHDTVSWYQQALGQGPQFIFQYYEEEERQRGNFPDRFSGHQFPNYSSELNVNALLLGDSALYLCASSTPTVNTEAFFGQGTRLTVV.

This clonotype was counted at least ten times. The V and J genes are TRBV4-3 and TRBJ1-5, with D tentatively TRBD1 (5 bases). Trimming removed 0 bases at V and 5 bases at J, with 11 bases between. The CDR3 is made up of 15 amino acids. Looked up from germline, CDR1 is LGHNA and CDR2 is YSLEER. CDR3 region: CASSQDRGRHQPQHF. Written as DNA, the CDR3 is TGCGCCAGCAGCCAAGATAGGGGCCGGCATCAGCCCCAGCATTTT.

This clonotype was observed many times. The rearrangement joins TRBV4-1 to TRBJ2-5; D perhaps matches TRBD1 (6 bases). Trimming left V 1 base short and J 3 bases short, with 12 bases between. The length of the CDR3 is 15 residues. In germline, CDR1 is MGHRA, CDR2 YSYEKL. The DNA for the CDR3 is TGCGCCAGCAGCCAAGGGAACAGGGCGGAAGAGACCCAGTACTTC. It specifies CASSQGNRAEETQYF.

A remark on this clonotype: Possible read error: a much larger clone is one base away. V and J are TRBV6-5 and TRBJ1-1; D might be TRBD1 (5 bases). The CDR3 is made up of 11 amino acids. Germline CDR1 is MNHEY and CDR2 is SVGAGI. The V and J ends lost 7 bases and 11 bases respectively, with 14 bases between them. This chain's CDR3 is CASNRGGDAFF. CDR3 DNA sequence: TGTGCCAGCAATAGGGGCGGTGACGCTTTCTTT.

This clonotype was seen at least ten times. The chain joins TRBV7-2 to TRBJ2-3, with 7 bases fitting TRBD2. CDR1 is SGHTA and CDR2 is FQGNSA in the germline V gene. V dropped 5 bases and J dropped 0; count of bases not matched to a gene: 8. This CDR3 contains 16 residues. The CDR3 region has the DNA TGTGCCAGCAGCCCGAGTCTCGGGGGGAGCACAGATACGCAGTATTTT. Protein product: CASSPSLGGSTDTQYF.

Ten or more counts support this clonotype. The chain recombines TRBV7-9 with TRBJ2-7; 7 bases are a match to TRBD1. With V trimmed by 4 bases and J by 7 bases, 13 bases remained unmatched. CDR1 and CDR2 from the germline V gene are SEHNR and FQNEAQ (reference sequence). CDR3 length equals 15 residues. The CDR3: CASSSPGTDLREQYF. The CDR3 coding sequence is TGTGCCAGCAGCTCCCCTGGGACAGATCTACGTGAGCAGTACTTC.